This T cell receptor (beta chain) was sequenced during a study of blood T cell repertoires in COVID-19. There are a few counts of this clone. Some clones are missing from TCRdb's copy, which holds only in-frame ones; the method was immunoSEQ multiplex PCR. This sample has 150,000 or so clones, with approximately 84% found just once. This CDR3 has 14 residues. In germline, CDR1 is SEHNR, CDR2 FQNEAQ (reference sequence). The ends lost 3 bases at V and 3 bases at J; junction bases unmatched: 4. Sequenced sample: PBMCs or T cells enriched from blood (not recorded which). The rearrangement links TRBV7-9 to TRBJ1-2; 7 bases are shared with TRBD1. This clonotype was sampled from a human donor with acute COVID-19. The donor label of this sample is uncertain. Here the CDR3 reads CASSLGDSYYGYTF. The CDR3 coding sequence is TGTGCCAGCAGCTTGGGGGACAGCTACTATGGCTACACCTTC.